The source of this T cell receptor (beta chain) is a study of regulatory T cells in long-lasting Graves disease. Whole-study findings and limits: Newly diagnosed patients shared about a thousand public clonotypes; persistent patients shared approximately 2,900.

V was clipped by 0 bases and J by 6 bases, with 11 bases between them. In germline, CDR1 is LNHDA, CDR2 SQIVND (reference sequence). The CDR3 has 15 residues. With respect to this clonotype: Its antigen is not known.

Both iRepertoire HTBI primers and Arm-PCR of CDR3 regions were used to build the TCR beta libraries. MiXCR, run by TCRdb on the multiplex PCR reads, gives a single entry per CDR3 protein. The repertoire holds some 600,000 distinct CDR3 sequences, with 16% as singletons. Time point reported: newly diagnosed GD, antithyroid drugs for less than 3 months. Scientists built the TCR library using RNA that was extracted from PBMCs. A further study also used this sample, focusing on T cells in Graves' hyperthyroidism and ophthalmopathy. From that paper: Each patient was aged 18 to 65 and had newly diagnosed hyperthyroidism of under 2 months' duration. First-round RT-PCR with HTBI primers amplified the TCR CDR3 region. Most thyroid-expanded clonotypes above 0.001 were also found in blood.

The clonotype comes from a man younger than 30 with Graves disease. The gene calls are TRBV19 and TRBJ1-4; D unclear. The sample was peripheral blood mononuclear cells (PBMCs), taken at new diagnosis, from a patient treated with antithyroid drugs. In DNA form, the CDR3 reads TGTGCCAGTAGTATAGAAGCAGGCCTGGATGAAAAACTGTTTTTT. It yields the protein CASSIEAGLDEKLFF.